This T cell receptor beta chain was observed in a study of blood T cells in healthy people across ages. Study-level results: Estimated diversity, derived from one million T cells, was regarded as an underestimate.

A word on this clonotype: What it binds is not known.

CDR1 SGHDT and CDR2 YYEEEE come from the germline V gene. The CDR3 covers 14 residues. The use of a sample-barcoded 5' primer and a J-beta primer mix characterized a second PCR of roughly 7 to 11 cycles. Each CDR3 protein is one row after TCRdb ran MiXCR on the 5' RACE reads. The sample has some 700,000 distinct CDR3 sequences, 43% seen once. This chain links TRBV5-6 with TRBJ2-5, with 8 bases lining up with TRBD1. The J call may be in error: the DNA end matches TRBJ2-7 better. The TCR comes from an older woman in good health. The sequenced sample was blood. The CDR3 DNA is TGTGCCAGCAGCTTGGCAAGGACAGGGTTCGAGCAGTACTTC. This codes for CASSLARTGFEQYF.